The T cell receptor (beta chain) under discussion was sequenced for a study of blood T cell repertoires in COVID-19. Study as a whole: Sites in the United States, Italy and Spain provided acute and convalescent COVID-19 samples.

The V end lost 5 bases, the J end lost 4 bases, and 17 bases lay between the germline ends. This CDR3 is built from 15 residues. Germline loops: CDR1 MNHEY, CDR2 SVGEGT. Repertoires were generated with immunoSEQ multiplex PCR, while TCRdb's copy carries only in-frame clones and drops some. The sample lists about 230,000 clones, 75% to 90% occurring once. The sequence came from a man in his forties with acute or convalescent COVID-19. The V gene is TRBV6-2 or TRBV6-3, the J gene TRBJ2-5, with a possible D match to TRBD2 (5 bases). Material: peripheral blood. Here the CDR3 DNA reads TGTGCCAGCAGTCGGGATAGCGAGCCTACAGAGACCCAGTACTTC. Protein: CASSRDSEPTETQYF.